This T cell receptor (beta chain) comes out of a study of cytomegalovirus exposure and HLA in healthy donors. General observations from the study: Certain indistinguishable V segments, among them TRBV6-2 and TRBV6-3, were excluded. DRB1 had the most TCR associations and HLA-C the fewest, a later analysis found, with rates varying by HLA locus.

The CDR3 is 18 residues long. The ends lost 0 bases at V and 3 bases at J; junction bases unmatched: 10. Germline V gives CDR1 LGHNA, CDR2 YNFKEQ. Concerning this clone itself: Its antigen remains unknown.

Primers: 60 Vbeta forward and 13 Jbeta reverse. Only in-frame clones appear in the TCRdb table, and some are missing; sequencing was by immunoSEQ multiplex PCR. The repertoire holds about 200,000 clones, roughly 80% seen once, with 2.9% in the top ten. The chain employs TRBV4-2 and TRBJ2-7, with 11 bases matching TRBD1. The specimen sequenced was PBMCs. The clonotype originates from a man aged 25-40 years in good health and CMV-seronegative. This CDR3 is CASSQDLGRTGGFYEQYF. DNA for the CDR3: TGTGCCAGCAGCCAAGATCTGGGAAGGACAGGGGGCTTCTACGAGCAGTACTTC.